The clone carrying this T cell receptor (beta chain) has just a few counts. What it binds is unknown. This sample is drawn from a study of T-cell memory formation after mild COVID-19. TCRdb redid the calling of the 5' RACE reads with MiXCR, one entry per CDR3 protein. Among about 350,000 distinct CDR3 sequences listed, roughly 15% were seen once. General study points: A second wave expanding day 15 to 37 was CD4+-biased; contracting clones were balanced. The finding that pre-infection memory included some responding clones suggested that cross-reactive memory joined.

The V gene end was trimmed by 0 bases and the J gene end by 1 base; junction bases not matched to a gene: 3. The CDR3 length is 16 residues. Germline V gene data show CDR1 as SEHNR and CDR2 as FQNEAQ (reference sequence). The clonotype originates from a man younger than 35 who had mild COVID-19 (a few samples of this study predate the infection). Cell type and time point are not known. This chain links TRBV7-9 with TRBJ2-7; 10 bases align to TRBD2. Sequenced sample: PBMCs or a T cell subset sorted from them (not recorded which). The CDR3 DNA is TGTGCCAGCAGCTTAGCACTAGCGGGGAATTCCTACGAGCAGTACGTC. Its translation: CASSLALAGNSYEQYV.